These T cell receptor beta chains were read from a single sample in a study of T cells after yellow fever vaccination. TCRdb recomputed calls from the 5' RACE reads with MiXCR, one row per CDR3 protein. The table records 320,000 or so distinct CDR3 sequences, around 8.1% of them present only once. Sequencing was performed on PBMCs, taken approximately 40 days after the first yellow fever vaccination. The receptors come from a man aged 18-30 years who received the YFV17D yellow fever vaccine. The CDR3 runs from the conserved cysteine through the conserved F or W. Fields, in order: J gene, V gene, D gene, clone size, CDR3 DNA, CDR3 protein. A D gene is named only where the DNA matches it firmly. Not all rows give a size; the values are once, few, many and, for expanded clones, a class.

J: TRBJ2-1
V: TRBV12-3/TRBV12-4
D: TRBD1
size: few
DNA: TGTGCCAGCAGTTTTGTCGAGGGGGCCGAGCAGTTCTTC
CDR3: CASSFVEGAEQFF

J: TRBJ2-7
V: TRBV20-1
D: NA
size: few
DNA: TGCAGTGCTCGGCAAGAGCCCTACGAGCAGTACTTC
CDR3: CSARQEPYEQYF

J: TRBJ2-1
V: TRBV27
D: NA
size: NA
DNA: TGTGCCAGCAGTTTATCCGGAAGAGAGCAGTTCTTC
CDR3: CASSLSGREQFF

J: TRBJ2-4
V: TRBV4-1
D: TRBD1
size: few
DNA: TGCGCCAGCAGCCCCCGGACAGGGATGATCAAAAACATTCAGTACTTC
CDR3: CASSPRTGMIKNIQYF

J: TRBJ1-5
V: TRBV24-1
D: NA
size: NA
DNA: TGTGCCACCAGTGATCTGTACCCGGGACAAGATCAGCCCCAGCATTTT
CDR3: CATSDLYPGQDQPQHF

J: TRBJ2-3
V: TRBV2
D: TRBD1
size: NA
DNA: TGTACCTGCAGACAGGAAGAGGTCGGGACAGCTAGCACAGATACGCAGTATTTT
CDR3: CTCRQEEVGTASTDTQYF

J: TRBJ2-3
V: TRBV7-3
D: TRBD2
size: NA
DNA: TGTGCCAGCAGCCCACAACTAGCGGGGGGCCAAGATACGCAGTATTTT
CDR3: CASSPQLAGGQDTQYF

J: TRBJ2-5
V: TRBV12-3/TRBV12-4
D: TRBD1
size: NA
DNA: TGTGCCAGCAGTTCTCGGGACAGGGGAGTGGAAGAGACCCAGTACTTC
CDR3: CASSSRDRGVEETQYF

J: TRBJ1-5
V: TRBV7-8
D: NA
size: few
DNA: TGTGCCAGCAGCCTAGCAGGACAGCCGGCGAGGCCCCAGCATTTT
CDR3: CASSLAGQPARPQHF

J: TRBJ2-5
V: TRBV5-1
D: TRBD2
size: few
DNA: TGCGCCAGCACCGGGACTAGCGGGGGGTACCAAGAGACCCAGTACTTC
CDR3: CASTGTSGGYQETQYF

J: TRBJ2-7
V: TRBV7-2
D: TRBD2
size: few
DNA: TGTGCCAGCAGCTCGGCGGGGGGGCAGAAGGCGTACGAGCAGTACTTC
CDR3: CASSSAGGQKAYEQYF

J: TRBJ1-5
V: TRBV7-8
D: NA
size: few
DNA: TGTGCCAGCAGCTTATTAGTTTATCAGCCCCAGCATTTT
CDR3: CASSLLVYQPQHF

J: TRBJ2-3
V: TRBV12-3/TRBV12-4
D: NA
size: NA
DNA: TGTGCCAGCAGTTTCGCCAGCCGCACAGATGCGCAGTATTTT
CDR3: CASSFASRTDAQYF

J: TRBJ1-2
V: TRBV7-9
D: NA
size: few
DNA: TGTGCCAGCAGCTTACAGCTCGGGGGAGTCGGATATGGCTACACCTTC
CDR3: CASSLQLGGVGYGYTF

J: TRBJ1-6
V: TRBV6-5
D: NA
size: NA
DNA: TGTGCCAGCAGTTTACAAGGAGCTGGTGATCGTTCACCCCTCCACTTT
CDR3: CASSLQGAGDRSPLHF

J: TRBJ2-2
V: TRBV27
D: TRBD1
size: many
DNA: TGTGCCAGCAGTTCCGACAGGGCTAGCGGGGAGCTGTTTTTT
CDR3: CASSSDRASGELFF

J: TRBJ2-3
V: TRBV20-1
D: NA
size: few
DNA: TGCAGTGCTAGGGGCGGGGACCTTAATTCTAGCACAGATACGCAGTATTTT
CDR3: CSARGGDLNSSTDTQYF

J: TRBJ2-3
V: TRBV7-2
D: NA
size: NA
DNA: TGTGCCAGCAGCTCAAGACTAGGCAGGTCGGATACGCAGTATTTT
CDR3: CASSSRLGRSDTQYF

J: TRBJ2-7
V: TRBV2
D: NA
size: NA
DNA: TGTGCCAGCAGGGGCGCGGGGTTCCCCCTCCTTGGCGAGCAGTACTTC
CDR3: CASRGAGFPLLGEQYF

J: TRBJ1-1
V: TRBV11-2
D: TRBD1
size: many
DNA: TGTGCCAGCAGCTTAGGAGGACAGGTGTATGCTTTCTTT
CDR3: CASSLGGQVYAFF

J: TRBJ2-1
V: TRBV30
D: NA
size: few
DNA: TGTGCCTGGAGTGTAGGCCCGAAGGGTATTGGTCATGAGCAGTTCTTC
CDR3: CAWSVGPKGIGHEQFF

J: TRBJ1-5
V: TRBV7-2
D: NA
size: many
DNA: TGTGCCAGCAGCTTAGATAGGGGAAGCAATCAGCCCCAGCATTTT
CDR3: CASSLDRGSNQPQHF

J: TRBJ2-3
V: TRBV7-2
D: NA
size: NA
DNA: TGTGCCAGCAGCTTATACCAGGGGGGAGATACGCAGTATTTT
CDR3: CASSLYQGGDTQYF

J: TRBJ2-1
V: TRBV12-3/TRBV12-4
D: NA
size: many
DNA: TGTGCCAGCAGTCGACAGTACAATGAGCAGTTCTTC
CDR3: CASSRQYNEQFF

J: TRBJ2-5
V: TRBV20-1
D: TRBD2
size: NA
DNA: TGCAGTGCTAGTAAGGCTAGCGGGGGGAAGACCCAGTACTTC
CDR3: CSASKASGGKTQYF

J: TRBJ2-2
V: TRBV6-1
D: TRBD1
size: few
DNA: TGTGCCAGCACCCCGGGGACAGGGGCCCCCACCGGGGAGCTGTTTTTT
CDR3: CASTPGTGAPTGELFF

J: TRBJ2-7
V: TRBV15
D: NA
size: many
DNA: TGTGCCACCAGCAGAGCCCACTTCGAGCAGTACTTC
CDR3: CATSRAHFEQYF

J: TRBJ1-4
V: TRBV5-1
D: NA
size: NA
DNA: TGCGCCAGCAGCCCTTCGACAGGAGAGGTGGTATTTTTT
CDR3: CASSPSTGEVVFF

J: TRBJ1-3
V: TRBV7-9
D: NA
size: NA
DNA: TGTGCCAGCAGCTTATACGGAAACACCATATATTTT
CDR3: CASSLYGNTIYF

J: TRBJ1-1
V: TRBV10-3
D: NA
size: few
DNA: TGTGCCATCAGTGAGTCGAAGATAGGCACTGAAGCTTTCTTT
CDR3: CAISESKIGTEAFF

J: TRBJ1-1
V: TRBV12-3/TRBV12-4
D: TRBD1
size: few
DNA: TGTGCCAGCAGTTCAACGACAGGGGGCGGCGAGGTCACTGAAGCTTTCTTT
CDR3: CASSSTTGGGEVTEAFF

J: TRBJ1-6
V: TRBV6-5
D: NA
size: NA
DNA: TGTGCCAGCAGTTACTCGAGCCCCAGGGAGACACCCCTCCACTTT
CDR3: CASSYSSPRETPLHF

J: TRBJ2-2
V: TRBV7-3
D: NA
size: NA
DNA: TGTGCCAGCAGCTTAACGATCCCAACCGGGGAGCTGTTTTTT
CDR3: CASSLTIPTGELFF

J: TRBJ1-5
V: TRBV20-1
D: NA
size: few
DNA: TGCAGTGCTAGTATGAGGTCCTTTAGCAATCAGCCCCAGCATTTT
CDR3: CSASMRSFSNQPQHF

J: TRBJ1-6
V: TRBV7-9
D: NA
size: few
DNA: TGTGCCAGCACCCCGGCCGGACAGCGTAATTCACCCCTCCACTTT
CDR3: CASTPAGQRNSPLHF

J: TRBJ2-2
V: TRBV7-2
D: NA
size: NA
DNA: TGTGCCAGCAGCCGAGGGAAGGCTCGAACCGGGGAGCTGTTTTTT
CDR3: CASSRGKARTGELFF

J: TRBJ2-1
V: TRBV11-2
D: NA
size: few
DNA: TGTGCCAGCAGCGAGACCCCGGGGGAACCCTTTTTTTACAATGAGCAGTTCTTC
CDR3: CASSETPGEPFFYNEQFF

J: TRBJ1-1
V: TRBV13
D: NA
size: few
DNA: TGTGCCAGCAGCCTAACATGGGGTAGGGATCAACATGAAGCTTTCTTT
CDR3: CASSLTWGRDQHEAFF

J: TRBJ2-3
V: TRBV20-1
D: NA
size: NA
DNA: TGCAGTGCCTTCGGAGGGGTGTCGGATACGCAGTATTTT
CDR3: CSAFGGVSDTQYF

J: TRBJ1-6
V: TRBV4-3
D: NA
size: few
DNA: TGCGCCAGCAGCCAAGCTGTAATGGGGGGTGGATCACCCCTCCACTTT
CDR3: CASSQAVMGGGSPLHF

J: TRBJ1-2
V: TRBV27
D: TRBD1
size: NA
DNA: TGTGCCAGCAGTTTAGGGCACAGGGGGCGCTTTTCCTATGGCTACACCTTC
CDR3: CASSLGHRGRFSYGYTF

J: TRBJ2-1
V: TRBV10-2
D: TRBD1
size: few
DNA: TGCGCCAGCAGCCGGGACAGGTGGAATGAGCAGTTCTTC
CDR3: CASSRDRWNEQFF

J: TRBJ2-3
V: TRBV7-2
D: TRBD2
size: NA
DNA: TGTGCCAGCAGCTTAGCGTCCAGCGGGGCCCGCGATACGCAGTATTTT
CDR3: CASSLASSGARDTQYF

J: TRBJ2-1
V: TRBV5-1
D: NA
size: few
DNA: TGCGCCAGCAGCTTGCCCGGGCCTCTCAATGAGCAGTTCTTC
CDR3: CASSLPGPLNEQFF

J: TRBJ2-5
V: TRBV4-1
D: NA
size: few
DNA: TGCGCCAGCAGCCAATGGACTCTCCAAGAGACCCAGTACTTC
CDR3: CASSQWTLQETQYF

J: TRBJ2-7
V: TRBV29-1
D: NA
size: NA
DNA: TGCAGCGTTGAATCGACCTACGAGCAGTACTTC
CDR3: CSVESTYEQYF

J: TRBJ2-3
V: TRBV7-2
D: NA
size: NA
DNA: TGTGCCAGCAGCCCCGGGTGGGGTATGGGGACAGATACGCAGTATTTT
CDR3: CASSPGWGMGTDTQYF

J: TRBJ2-1
V: TRBV5-1
D: NA
size: NA
DNA: TGCGCCAGCAGCTTGGAGGGTAGAAGCTCCTACAATGAGCAGTTCTTC
CDR3: CASSLEGRSSYNEQFF

J: TRBJ2-7
V: TRBV6-2/TRBV6-3
D: NA
size: many
DNA: TGTGCCAGCGGGATGGGCTACGAGCAGTACTTC
CDR3: CASGMGYEQYF

J: TRBJ2-2
V: TRBV7-9
D: NA
size: NA
DNA: TGTGCCAGCAGCTCCTCGACAGGCTACACCGGGGAGCTGTTTTTT
CDR3: CASSSSTGYTGELFF

J: TRBJ1-1
V: TRBV12-3/TRBV12-4
D: TRBD1
size: NA
DNA: TGTGCCAGCAGTTTTGGCAGGGGGACAGGGAACACTGAAGCTTTCTTT
CDR3: CASSFGRGTGNTEAFF

J: TRBJ2-5
V: TRBV5-1
D: NA
size: few
DNA: TGCGCCAGCAGCTTTGGACATAAAGAAGAGACCCAGTACTTC
CDR3: CASSFGHKEETQYF

J: TRBJ1-1
V: TRBV18
D: NA
size: few
DNA: TGTGCCAGCCAATCCCAACAAGAAAACACTGAAGCTTTCTTT
CDR3: CASQSQQENTEAFF

J: TRBJ2-1
V: TRBV5-4
D: NA
size: few
DNA: TGTGCCAGCAGCTTGGCCAGTACCGGCAATGAGCAGTTCTTC
CDR3: CASSLASTGNEQFF